This T cell receptor (beta chain) was recovered during a study of OX40 agonist ivuxolimab in advanced cancers. Overall study findings and caveats: CD4+ and CD8+ blood T cells expanded clonally by week 6 at 0.1 to 3.0 mg/kg.

V was shortened by 4 bases and J by 3 bases, with 2 bases between the two germline ends. This CDR3 region has 10 residues. In germline, CDR1 is SGHTS, CDR2 YDEGEE. Concerning this clone: Its antigen is undetermined.

The assay was immunoSEQ multiplex PCR, and TCRdb's table has in-frame clones only and misses some. The sample holds almost 35,000 clones, roughly 80% seen once. The chain couples TRBV5-8 to TRBJ2-7; D is ambiguous. Specimen: CD4+ or CD8+ T cells sorted from blood, collected in a trial of the OX40 agonist ivuxolimab. This clonotype originated in an adult with an advanced solid tumor such as melanoma, head and neck, liver or kidney cancer. The CDR3 loop is CASSLYEQYF. The CDR3 DNA sequence: TGTGCCAGCAGCCTCTACGAGCAGTACTTC.